This T cell receptor (beta chain) stems from a study of CD8 T cells in Susac syndrome. RNA amounts of roughly 0.45 to 1 ug underwent reverse transcription with random hexamers. immunoSEQ multiplex PCR amplified TCR beta CDR3 across 54 Vbeta, 13 Jbeta. In TCRdb, the immunoSEQ multiplex PCR reads were re-called with MiXCR into one record per CDR3 protein. The sample comprises about 430,000 distinct CDR3 sequences, more than 80% of which are singletons, and 0.09% to 0.15% rests with the top ten. CD8+ and CD4+ T cells from blood underwent TCR beta sequencing, which was carried out in a high-throughput format. The V end was cut by 5 bases, the J end by 5 bases, with 16 bases between. From germline, CDR1 is MNHEY and CDR2 SMNVEV (reference sequence). This CDR3 region has 14 residues. Comments on this clonotype: Antigen unknown.

Study-wide results and caveats: It was acknowledged in the study that its TCR sequencing and HLA analysis involved a relatively small number of individuals.

Material: CD8+ T cells from PBMCs. The chain uses TRBV27 and TRBJ2-7; the D gene is possibly TRBD1 (5 bases). This TCR was sampled from a human donor with multiple sclerosis. The CDR3 spells CASSPQVGLNEQYF. The CDR3 nucleotides are TGTGCCAGCAGTCCACAGGTGGGTCTTAACGAGCAGTACTTC.